Presented here are 17 T cell receptor beta chains from one specimen sequenced in a study of regulatory T cells in long-lasting Graves disease. As to time point: newly diagnosed GD, antithyroid drugs for less than 3 months. PBMC RNA was the source of the TCR library. CDR3-region Arm-PCR and iRepertoire HTBI primers produced the TCR beta libraries. TCRdb re-derived calls from the multiplex PCR reads in MiXCR, one entry per CDR3 protein. The table records 360,000 or so distinct CDR3 sequences, about 11% of them present only once. This sample was shared with a second study, whose subject was T cells in Graves' hyperthyroidism and ophthalmopathy.

This sample comprised peripheral blood mononuclear cells (PBMCs), obtained at new diagnosis, from a patient treated with antithyroid drugs. Receptors were obtained from a woman under 30 with Graves disease.

This clonotype showed up many times. The rearrangement joins TRBV6-1 to TRBJ2-5, with 9 bases identical to TRBD2. The CDR3 is 14 residues long. V shed 1 base and J 5 bases; nucleotides not matched to a gene: 2. Per the germline V gene, CDR1 is MNHNS and CDR2 is SASEGT. Here the CDR3 reads CASSEGGLAETQYF. The CDR3, as DNA: TGTGCCAGCAGTGAAGGGGGACTAGCTGAGACCCAGTACTTC.

This chain links TRBV4-1 with TRBJ1-3; TRBD1 aligns across 7 bases. Trimming removed 1 base from V and 7 bases from J; junction bases left unmatched: 7. This CDR3 spans 15 amino acids. The germline V gene encodes CDR1 MGHRA and CDR2 YSYEKL. CDR3 DNA sequence: TGCGCCAGCAGCCAAGGACAGGGTACGAGGAACACCATATATTTT. It encodes CASSQGQGTRNTIYF.

This clonotype turned up a few times. The CDR3: CASSPRQQVQYF. The CDR3 nucleotides read TGTGCCAGCAGTCCCAGACAACAAGTGCAGTACTTC. This chain links TRBV27 with TRBJ2-7; D gene ambiguous. CDR1 and CDR2 (germline): MNHEY, SMNVEV (reference sequence). Trimming took off 5 bases at V and 9 bases at J, with 14 bases between the two ends. CDR3 size: 12 residues.

At least ten counts were recorded for this clonotype. The CDR3 nucleotides read TGTGCCAGCAGCCCCTTATACTCTGGAAACACCATATATTTT. Translated: CASSPLYSGNTIYF. The gene calls are TRBV27 and TRBJ1-3; D is uncertain. The V gene lost 6 bases and the J gene lost 0 bases, with 9 bases spanning the gap. The CDR3 spans 14 residues. Germline V lookup: CDR1 MNHEY, CDR2 SMNVEV (reference sequence).

This clonotype was picked up many times. This sequence joins TRBV7-6 and TRBJ2-7; 8 bases align to TRBD2. V lost 5 bases to trimming and J lost 6 bases; unmatched junction nucleotides: 9. The CDR3 consists of 14 residues. Germline lookup yields CDR1 SGHVS and CDR2 FNYEAQ. The CDR3 sequence is CASSQSGGHGEQYV. Written as DNA, the CDR3 is TGTGCCAGCAGCCAGAGCGGGGGACACGGCGAGCAGTACGTC.

This clonotype was seen at least ten times. This sequence joins TRBV3-1 and TRBJ2-4; D not certain. Trimming left V 4 bases short and J 14 bases short, with 15 bases between. The CDR3 is made up of 12 amino acids. Germline V gives CDR1 LGHDT, CDR2 YNNKEL (reference sequence). This chain's CDR3 is CASSRGPTMKYF. CDR3 DNA: TGTGCCAGCAGCCGAGGACCCACGATGAAGTACTTC.

This clonotype was observed many times. This chain links TRBV20-1 with TRBJ2-1, with TRBD2 matching 12 bases. The CDR3 runs 14 residues. The trim removed 6 bases at V and 3 bases at J, leaving 3 bases unmatched. CDR1 DFQATT and CDR2 SNEGSKA come from the germline V gene (reference sequence). CDR3 bases: TGCAGTGCCACACTAGCGGGGGGCTACAATGAGCAGTTCTTC. Its protein is CSATLAGGYNEQFF.

This clonotype was seen a handful of times. The chain uses TRBV27 and TRBJ1-1; possible D gene TRBD1, 5 bases. CDR1 is MNHEY, CDR2 SMNVEV, per germline (reference sequence). V lost 5 bases, J lost 5 bases, and 12 bases lay in between. The CDR3 is 13 residues long. CDR3 amino acids: CASSRARQTEAFF. DNA for the CDR3: TGTGCCAGCAGTAGGGCCCGACAGACTGAAGCTTTCTTT.

This clonotype has ten or more counts. This chain connects TRBV28 to TRBJ1-5, with D maybe TRBD1 (5 bases). CDR1 and CDR2 (germline): MDHEN, SYDVKM. The ends were cut back, 6 bases at V and 5 bases at J, with 8 bases in the middle. The CDR3 covers 12 residues. The CDR3 protein is CASSDSYQPQHF. The CDR3 DNA is TGTGCCAGCAGCGACAGTTATCAGCCCCAGCATTTT.

This clonotype was detected many times. CDR3 DNA sequence: TGTGCCAGCAGTCCCCAACAGGGGGCACAACAAGAGACCCAGTACTTC. Translating it yields CASSPQQGAQQETQYF. The V and J genes are TRBV12-3 or TRBV12-4 and TRBJ2-5; 9 nucleotides agree with TRBD1. Trimming removed 5 bases from V and 2 bases from J; junction bases left unmatched: 9. The length of the CDR3 is 16 residues.

This clonotype was counted many times. This chain uses TRBV28 with TRBJ2-5, with TRBD1 matching 7 bases. Germline V lookup: CDR1 MDHEN, CDR2 SYDVKM. CDR3 size: 15 residues. J lost 2 bases, V lost 6 bases, and 9 bases had no gene match. The CDR3 DNA reads TGTGCCAGCAGCCTAGAAATGGGACAGCAAGAGACCCAGTACTTC. As protein: CASSLEMGQQETQYF. Full variable domain (rest looked up from reference TRBV28 and TRBJ2-5): DVKVTQSSRYLVKRTGEKVFLECVQDMDHENMFWYRQDPGLGLRLIYFSYDVKMKEKGDIPEGYSVSREKKERFSLILESASTNQTSMYLCASSLEMGQQETQYFGPGTRLLVL.

This clonotype was counted at least ten times. The rearrangement links TRBV6-2 or TRBV6-3 to TRBJ1-1; D unresolved. This CDR3 is built from 14 residues. The germline V gene has CDR1 MNHEY and CDR2 SVGEGT. Trimming took off 2 bases at V and 5 bases at J, with 12 bases between the two ends. In DNA, the CDR3 is TGTGCCAGCAGTTACCAGTTGGGAAGGACTGAAGCTTTCTTT. It encodes CASSYQLGRTEAFF.

Concerning this clonotype itself: This may be a read error, as it is one base from a much larger clone. Likely a read error: the CDR3 ends without its conserved phenylalanine or tryptophan. The chain recombines TRBV29-1 with TRBJ1-1; 9 nucleotides align to TRBD1. The germline V gene encodes CDR1 SQVTM and CDR2 ANQGSEA. Trimming cost V 2 bases and J 0 bases; bases outside gene matches: 4. The CDR3 contains 15 residues. In nucleotides, the CDR3 is TGCAGCGTTGAAAGACAGGGGGTTCTGAACACTGAAGCTTTCTTA. Its protein product is CSVERQGVLNTEAFL.

This clonotype occurred many times. The J gene is TRBJ2-1, the V gene TRBV28; D call uncertain. The CDR3 extends over 15 amino acids. In germline, CDR1 is MDHEN, CDR2 SYDVKM. Trimming removed 3 bases at V and 0 bases at J, with 9 bases between. The CDR3 here is CASSFYTGSYNEQFF. CDR3 bases: TGTGCCAGCAGTTTCTACACTGGCTCCTACAATGAGCAGTTCTTC.

This clonotype was observed a few times. The V and J genes are TRBV7-3 and TRBJ1-1; D perhaps matches TRBD2 (6 bases). The last part of the DNA fits TRBJ2-3 better; the J call may be wrong. The CDR3 loop spans 12 amino acids. Germline V gene data show CDR1 as SGHTA and CDR2 as FQGTGA. The CDR3 spells CASSMRGETQYF. In nucleotides, the CDR3 is TGTGCCAGCAGCATGCGGGGCGAGACGCAGTATTTT.

This clonotype has a count of ten or more. The J gene is TRBJ2-6, the V gene TRBV10-3, with no clear D. The CDR3 totals 21 residues. Trimming took off 5 bases at V and 0 bases at J, with 26 bases between the two ends. CDR1 is ENHRY and CDR2 is SYGVKD in the germline V gene. The CDR3 reads CAISTDSIQRYAFSGANVLTF. Written as DNA, the CDR3 is TGTGCCATCAGTACCGACTCGATTCAGCGTTATGCATTCTCTGGGGCCAACGTCCTGACTTTC.

V gene TRBV6-5 combines with J gene TRBJ1-1; D is perhaps TRBD1 (5 bases). The V and J ends lost 4 bases and 10 bases respectively, with 31 bases between them. Germline loops: CDR1 MNHEY, CDR2 SVGAGI. CDR3 size: 18 residues. The CDR3 loop is CASSWDPDSEGLHFGAFF. As DNA, the CDR3 is TGTGCCAGCAGTTGGGATCCCGACAGTGAGGGACTACACTTCGGAGCTTTCTTT.